This T cell receptor (beta chain) is from a study of blood T cells in healthy people across ages (dated by TCRdb to between 2014 and 2016). Regarding the research as a whole: In model experiments, template switching captured about one uniquely barcoded TCR beta cDNA molecule for every two T cells. The study measured age-related changes in TCR beta repertoire diversity using deep sequencing normalized with unique cDNA molecular identifiers. For two donors (one aged 18 to 29 and one aged 80 or older), the study analyzed two additional independent replicas of 1 million unique cDNA reads from the same blood draw. To avoid experimental bias, donors of different ages were randomly spread across the sequencing lanes. Donors were grouped into four age groups: young (average roughly 17 years), middle-aged (over 35), aged (about 59) and long-lived (82). Here is what the overall study found, with its caveats: Estimates of total diversity from one million sequenced T cells were regarded as lower bounds and underestimates. Because profiling used bulk unsorted PBMCs, naive and antigen-experienced compartments could not be compared conclusively. Observed TCR beta diversity per million T cells fell roughly linearly with age, and a significant reduction was already apparent by age about 38. Donor CMV infection status was unknown, potentially confounding age-related changes in expanded clonotypes. The percentage of naive T cells measured by flow cytometry correlated strongly with observed TCR beta diversity. Compared with the aged group, the long-lived group had more naive CD4+ T cells, fewer expanded clones and increased TCR diversity, a pattern suggesting age selection.

Libraries were built with 5' RACE. TCRdb lists the instrument as Illumina HiSeq 2500. A second PCR of roughly 7 to 12 cycles was run with a J-beta primer mix and a sample-barcoded 5' primer. A unique molecular identifier was introduced onto each TCR beta cDNA molecule by a template-switch 5' adaptor carrying 12 random nucleotides. Each sample yielded at least 2.5 million CDR3-containing paired-end reads. First-strand cDNA was synthesized from all RNA with the Mint cDNA synthesis kit, primed by a TRBC-specific oligonucleotide. Following uracil-DNA glycosylase treatment, all cDNA underwent a first 18-cycle PCR with the universal primers M1SS and BC2_uni_R. Per the original workflow: For normalization, 1 million high-quality reads, each with a distinct molecular identifier, were randomly selected from each sample. Instead of being binned into consensus sequences, reads that shared molecular identifiers were thrown out. CDR3 identification, clonotype clustering and error correction used MiTCR with a Q25 quality threshold and the strictest error-elimination algorithm. A nonparametric unseen species model with Euler transformation was used to estimate lower-bound total TCR beta diversity. TCRdb reprocessed the public reads (quality trimming at Q25 with fastp, clone calling with MiXCR) and kept in-frame beta chains. Every CDR3 protein is listed once, alongside the most common genes and DNA of its rows. TCRdb's processing, not the authors' own work, is the source of the V and J calls. In this sample the table shows some 1.1 million distinct CDR3 sequences, about two fifths of which occur a single time. The top ten hold roughly 13% of the sample.

A note on this clonotype: The antigen it binds to is not known. As the CDR3 is not closed by the conserved phenylalanine or tryptophan, this likely results from a read error.

The donors were roughly 40 Caucasian individuals from Russia, aged roughly 6 to 90 years, who were systemically healthy. Around 10 milliliters of peripheral blood were drawn from each donor into EDTA-treated Vacutainer tubes. PBMCs were isolated by Ficoll-Paque density-gradient centrifugation, with at least 7 million obtained per sample. Total RNA, at least 6 micrograms per sample, was extracted from PBMCs with Trizol reagent. The percentages of naive CD45RAhigh/CD27high T cells were determined by flow cytometry on a PBMC aliquot from every donor. This TCR came from a man aged 18 to 29 in good health. The sequenced material came from blood.

For the CDR3, the sequence is CASSLARAENTEAFL. The DNA is as follows: TGCGCCAGTAGCTTGGCCAGGGCAGAGAACACTGAAGCTTTCTTG. The sequence joins TRBV5-1 to TRBJ1-1, and TRBD1 may be the D gene, going by 5 matching bases. According to the germline V gene, CDR1 reads SGHRS and CDR2 reads YFSETQ. The CDR3 has 15 amino acids, counting both end residues. The only DNA kept is the CDR3, 45 bases in frame from the first base.